These 20 T cell receptor beta chains were all obtained from the same sample, sequenced in a study of shared clonotypes between healthy human individuals (dated by TCRdb to 2018 to 2021). The library was prepared using the immunoSEQ multiplex PCR assay. TCRdb retrieved this table from immuneACCESS and kept in-frame rearrangements only. Not all clones are present; in checked studies, unresolved V genes account for under half, and no reason is known for the remainder. The sample table shows 950,000 to 1,300,000 clones, and about three quarters are seen once. The top ten hold 1.2% to 1.5% of the sample. Sequenced material: memory CD4+ T cells sorted from blood. The sample's cell subset or site label, in plain terms: CD45RA-negative fraction. Source of these receptors: a man younger than 30 in good health.

The gene calls are TRBV6-5 and TRBJ2-2, with D perhaps TRBD2 (5 bases). CDR1 MNHEY and CDR2 SVGAGI come from the germline V gene. V gave up 6 bases and J gave up 4 bases, with 15 bases separating them. This CDR3 spans 15 amino acids. CDR3 in amino acids: CASRLGSLGTGELFF. The CDR3 DNA is TGTGCCAGCAGACTGGGGAGCTTGGGCACCGGGGAGCTGTTTTTT.

The V gene is TRBV5-6, the J gene TRBJ2-5, with D possibly called TRBD1 or TRBD2 (5 bases each). The CDR3 has 14 amino acids. The germline CDR1 and CDR2 sequences are SGHDT and YYEEEE. The V end was cut by 4 bases, the J end by 5 bases, with 15 bases between. CDR3 sequence (DNA): TGTGCCAGCAGCGGGACGGACCTCGGGGAGACCCAGTACTTC. It is translated as CASSGTDLGETQYF.

This clone turned up a few times. The chain is built from TRBV6-1 and TRBJ2-1; 10 nucleotides line up with TRBD2. The CDR3 has 15 residues. The trim removed 6 bases at V and 13 bases at J, leaving 15 bases unmatched. The germline CDR1 and CDR2 sequences are MNHNS and SASEGT. The CDR3 spells CASRPGTSANQYQFF. CDR3 nucleotide sequence: TGTGCCAGCAGACCCGGGACTAGCGCCAATCAGTATCAGTTCTTC.

The genes are TRBV27 and TRBJ1-2, with 9 bases that match TRBD1. CDR1 is MNHEY, CDR2 SMNVEV, per germline (reference sequence). V dropped 3 bases and J dropped 5; count of bases not matched to a gene: 4. CDR3 length: 14 amino acids. The CDR3 DNA reads TGTGCCAGCAGTTTCGGGACAGGGAAGTATGGCTACACCTTC. This sequence encodes CASSFGTGKYGYTF.

The genes are TRBV18 and TRBJ2-5, with 10 bases identical to TRBD1. CDR3 length: 14 amino acids. Germline V gene lookup returns CDR1 KGHSH and CDR2 LQKENI. J gave up 5 bases and V 3 bases, and 3 bases lay outside the gene matches. CDR3 nucleotides: TGTGCCAGCTCACCGACAGGGGGCGGGGAGACCCAGTACTTC. Its translation is CASSPTGGGETQYF.

The CDR3 region has the DNA TGTGCCAGCAGTTCTGGCGATACGCAGTATTTT. Protein: CASSSGDTQYF. The genes are TRBV6-5 and TRBJ2-3, with unresolved D. There are 11 residues in the CDR3. Trimming cost V 4 bases and J 6 bases, with 5 bases left between them. The V gene's germline CDR1 is MNHEY and CDR2 SVGAGI.

This sequence joins TRBV5-1 and TRBJ1-4; no definite D call. This CDR3 spans 14 amino acids. From germline, CDR1 is SGHRS and CDR2 YFSETQ. V was trimmed by 0 bases and J by 4 bases, leaving 7 bases between them. CDR3 amino acids: CASSLDSLNEKLFF. DNA for the CDR3: TGCGCCAGCAGCTTGGACAGCCTTAATGAAAAACTGTTTTTT.

This clone was detected a few times. This chain joins TRBV7-2 and TRBJ1-6; unclear D gene. Trimming stripped 5 bases from V and 8 bases from J, with 10 bases between. From germline, CDR1 is SGHTA and CDR2 FQGNSA. CDR3 size: 13 residues. The CDR3, as DNA: TGTGCCAGCAGCCCCGCCCTCTATTCACCCCTCCACTTT. Protein sequence: CASSPALYSPLHF.

This clone was seen only a few times. V and J are TRBV7-2 and TRBJ1-6; D remains unclear. V lost 5 bases and J lost 10, with 12 bases in between. The CDR3 covers 13 residues. From germline, CDR1 is SGHTA and CDR2 FQGNSA. The CDR3: CASSNNQFSPLHF. CDR3 in DNA: TGTGCCAGCAGCAATAATCAGTTCTCACCCCTCCACTTT. The full variable domain, its missing parts supplied by reference TRBV7-2 and TRBJ1-6, is GAGVSQSPSNKVTEKGKDVELRCDPISGHTALYWYRQSLGQGLEFLIYFQGNSAPDKSGLPSDRFSAERTGGSVSTLTIQRTQQEDSAVYLCASSNNQFSPLHFGNGTRLTVT.

The rearrangement uses TRBV2 and TRBJ2-1; tentative D call: TRBD2 (6 bases). CDR1 and CDR2 (germline): SNHLY, FYNNEI. V gave up 8 bases and J gave up 10 bases, with 21 bases separating them. The CDR3 consists of 14 residues. This chain's CDR3 is CASQPGLYKGEQFF. The CDR3 DNA reads as TGTGCCAGCCAACCGGGACTCTACAAAGGGGAGCAGTTCTTC.

This clone was seen repeatedly, ten times or more. The sample holds other DNA sequences that translate to the same CDR3. The gene calls are TRBV6-5 and TRBJ1-2; D may be TRBD1 (6 bases). V was pared by 2 bases and J by 3 bases, with 7 bases between. The CDR3 is 13 amino acids. CDR1 and CDR2 (germline): MNHEY, SVGAGI. The CDR3 sequence is CASSYPGDYGYTF. CDR3 nucleotides: TGTGCCAGCAGTTACCCAGGGGACTATGGCTACACCTTC.

The genes are TRBV4-2 and TRBJ2-5; tentatively, D is TRBD1 or TRBD2 (6 bases each). The CDR3 has 16 residues. From germline, CDR1 is LGHNA and CDR2 YNFKEQ. V dropped 1 base and J dropped 1 base, with 13 bases sitting between them. The CDR3: CASSQGGGQLQETQYF. CDR3 coding DNA: TGTGCCAGCAGCCAAGGAGGGGGGCAGCTCCAAGAGACCCAGTACTTC.

This rearrangement joins TRBV2 to TRBJ2-6; D unresolved. V dropped 4 bases and J dropped 2 bases, with 9 bases sitting between them. CDR3 length: 15 amino acids. Germline-derived CDR1 and CDR2 are SNHLY and FYNNEI. The CDR3 bases are TGTGCCAGCAGTGCAGGAGTAACTGGGGCCAACGTCCTGACTTTC. This translates into CASSAGVTGANVLTF.

This clone was seen only once. The V and J genes are TRBV10-3 and TRBJ2-7; 9 bases fit TRBD1. Germline CDR1 is ENHRY and CDR2 is SYGVKD. Trimming took 2 bases from V and 0 from J; bases not matched to a gene: 5. The CDR3 consists of 16 residues. The DNA for the CDR3 is TGTGCCATCAGTGAGCCGGGACAGGGAAACTCCTACGAGCAGTACTTC. As protein: CAISEPGQGNSYEQYF.

V usage is TRBV27 and J usage is TRBJ1-1; 8 bases align to TRBD1. J was trimmed by 5 bases and V by 6 bases; bases with no gene match: 5. CDR3 size: 13 residues. Germline V lookup: CDR1 MNHEY, CDR2 SMNVEV (reference sequence). CDR3 amino acids: CASRGQEFTEAFF. In nucleotides, the CDR3 is TGTGCCAGCAGGGGACAGGAATTTACTGAAGCTTTCTTT.

The chain couples TRBV2 to TRBJ2-7, with D perhaps TRBD1 or TRBD2 (5 bases each). Germline-derived CDR1 and CDR2 are SNHLY and FYNNEI. The CDR3 has 14 amino acids. V lost 6 bases, J lost 2 bases, and 14 bases lay in between. This CDR3 is CASSLGTVTYEQYF. DNA of the CDR3: TGTGCCAGCAGCCTTGGGACGGTTACCTACGAGCAGTACTTC.

This clone was counted only a few times. The chain combines TRBV19 with TRBJ1-1; TRBD1 might be the D (5 bases). V lost 6 bases, J lost 1 base, and 9 bases lay in between. Germline V lookup: CDR1 LNHDA, CDR2 SQIVND (reference sequence). CDR3 size: 13 residues. CDR3 residues: CASRFDRNTEAFF. DNA for the CDR3: TGTGCCAGTAGATTCGACAGGAACACTGAAGCTTTCTTT.

The chain recombines TRBV25-1 with TRBJ2-5; the match to TRBD2 covers 7 bases. With V trimmed by 4 bases and J by 5 bases, 10 bases remained unmatched. This CDR3 region has 15 residues. Germline loops: CDR1 MGHDK, CDR2 SYGVNS. The DNA for the CDR3 is TGTGCCAGCAGTGTGGGAGCGGGGAGTCAGGAGACCCAGTACTTC. Its protein is CASSVGAGSQETQYF.

This chain joins TRBV5-1 and TRBJ1-1; tentatively, D is TRBD1 (6 bases). This CDR3 has 14 amino acids. Germline V lookup: CDR1 SGHRS, CDR2 YFSETQ. Trimming removed 4 bases from V and 0 bases from J, with 10 bases in between. CDR3 nucleotide sequence: TGCGCCAGCAGCGAAAGACAGGTGAACACTGAAGCTTTCTTT. Its translation: CASSERQVNTEAFF.

This chain connects TRBV2 to TRBJ2-3, with TRBD1 identical over 7 bases. This CDR3 spans 13 amino acids. In germline, CDR1 is SNHLY, CDR2 FYNNEI. After removal of 5 bases from V and 6 bases from J, the junction contained 5 bases not matched to a gene. CDR3 DNA: TGTGCCAGCAGTTCACAGGGGCCGGATACGCAGTATTTT. Translation: CASSSQGPDTQYF.